Sequencing of this T cell receptor beta chain was carried out in a study of neoadjuvant anti-PD-1 for oral cavity cancer. Study at large: Nivolumab at 3 mg/kg was mostly given biweekly, three to four doses, pre-surgery.

Clones were sequenced by immunoSEQ multiplex PCR, and TCRdb holds only the in-frame ones, with some missing. The table has almost 7,000 clones, 74% seen once. Germline assignment: CDR1 MRHNA and CDR2 SNTAGT. This CDR3 comprises 15 residues. Deletions cut 5 bases from V and 1 base from J, with 11 bases between. The V gene is TRBV6-4, the J gene TRBJ2-2, with a possible D match to TRBD1 (6 bases). This material consisted of PBMCs, taken before nivolumab (anti-PD-1) treatment. The TCR comes from a person aged 35 to 85 with oral cavity squamous cell carcinoma. This CDR3 is CASSRTELNTGELFF. Here the CDR3 DNA reads TGTGCCAGCAGTCGGACAGAGCTGAACACCGGGGAGCTGTTTTTT.